This T cell receptor (beta chain) was identified in a study of Ad26.COV2.S vaccination and SARS-CoV-2 variants. Study-level background: COV1001, an Ad26.COV2.S trial, supplied this vaccine-arm donor.

The sample holds a few counts of this clone. Its specificity is unknown. V lost 4 bases, J lost 1 base, and 7 bases stayed unmatched. Germline V gene sequence: CDR1 SGHKS, CDR2 YYEKEE (reference sequence). This CDR3 has 15 amino acids. Treatment indicated: 19 received Ad26.COV2.S at low or high dose, single or two shots; about five received placebo; per-sample allocation not given. Sampling took place 63 days after the first vaccine or placebo injection. Study conclusions and caveats: Vaccine and placebo recipients had comparable breadth of non-spike TCRs.

Repertoires were generated with immunoSEQ multiplex PCR, while TCRdb's copy carries only in-frame clones and drops some. The data contain more than 250,000 clones, over 75% of them singletons. V and J are TRBV5-5 and TRBJ1-1; 7 nucleotides agree with TRBD1. The source material was peripheral blood, sampled in a trial of Ad26.COV2.S vaccine versus placebo. This receptor was obtained from a person aged 18-60 years who received the Ad26.COV2.S COVID-19 vaccine or a placebo. Here the CDR3 reads CASSPRTGSNTEAFF. The CDR3 DNA sequence: TGTGCCAGCAGCCCGAGGACAGGTTCGAACACTGAAGCTTTCTTT.